The rows below give T cell receptor beta chains drawn from one sample of a study of T cell responses to AZD1222 COVID-19 vaccine. Sequenced by immunoSEQ multiplex PCR; TCRdb stores in-frame clones only, minus some. The sample yields about 170,000 clones, roughly 90% seen once. Specimen: peripheral blood, collected on day 0 of AZD1222 vaccination. These receptors were collected from an adult in good health. Each CDR3 is given with its conserved first and last residue.

v_call	j_call	cdr3_aa
TRBV6-5	TRBJ1-2	CASRPGHAMHYGYTF
TRBV27	TRBJ2-1	CASSVPGTGKGEQFF
TRBV29-1	TRBJ1-6	CSVRDGFSNSPLHF
TRBV7-9	TRBJ1-5	CASSLGDGSSNQPQHF
TRBV18	TRBJ1-3	CASSPQEGPSGNTIYF
TRBV6-1	TRBJ1-1	CASSEWTNTEAFF
TRBV9	TRBJ1-1	CASSVRQMNTEAFF
TRBV10-3	TRBJ1-1	CAISVGTEREAFF
TRBV5-1	TRBJ2-5	CASSKGGETQYF
TRBV2	TRBJ2-7	CASTIRARGLSYEQYF
TRBV7-9	TRBJ2-3	CASSFGLAGATDTQYF